A single sample gave rise to the 30 T cell receptor beta chains below, sequenced in a study of human T cells and chemical hapten exposure. Time point reported: pre-sensitization, week 0. Treatment defined: therapeutic diphenylcyclopropenone sensitization with weekly scalp DPC. TCRdb reanalysed the RACE reads using MiXCR and keeps one entry per CDR3 protein. The profile shows tens of thousands of distinct CDR3 sequences, about 10% of them singletons. This sample comprised whole blood, obtained in connection with sensitization to the hapten diphenylcyclopropenone (DPC). The receptors come from a man aged 25 to 45 with alopecia areata. Some clones in this sample may be carry-over from other donors' samples.

The chain uses TRBV10-2 and TRBJ1-1; D is perhaps TRBD1 (5 bases). Trimming shortened V by 0 bases and J by 9 bases, and 14 bases separated the two germline ends. Germline assignment: CDR1 WSHSY and CDR2 SAAADI. The CDR3 is 14 amino acids. The CDR3 DNA follows: TGCGCCAGCAGTGAGTCCCTTGGGGGGACTAAAGCTTTCTTT. Translating gives CASSESLGGTKAFF.

The table lists this clonotype with many counts. The J gene is TRBJ2-7, the V gene TRBV28, with a possible D match to TRBD2 (6 bases). V was shortened by 3 bases and J by 3 bases, with 12 bases between the two germline ends. Looked up from germline, CDR1 is MDHEN and CDR2 is SYDVKM. The CDR3 covers 14 residues. The CDR3 spells CASSFGRGLYEQYV. CDR3 in DNA: TGTGCCAGCAGTTTCGGGCGGGGCCTCTACGAGCAGTACGTC.

Only a few counts were recorded for this clonotype. This chain uses TRBV28 with TRBJ2-2; D call uncertain. Germline-derived CDR1 and CDR2 are MDHEN and SYDVKM. The CDR3 length is 16 residues. Deletions cut 2 bases from V and 0 bases from J, with 10 bases between. The CDR3 is CASSLAPYPNTGELFF. As DNA, the CDR3 is TGTGCCAGCAGTTTAGCGCCTTATCCGAACACCGGGGAGCTGTTTTTT.

In nucleotides, the CDR3 is TGTGCCAGCAGCCGGGTAGGGGGTCGCGAGCAGTACTTC. It yields the protein CASSRVGGREQYF. V is TRBV3-1 and J is TRBJ2-7; D perhaps matches TRBD1 (6 bases). Between the trimmed V and J ends, which lost 4 bases and 6 bases, there was a span of 13 bases. The CDR3 spans 13 residues. CDR1 is LGHDT and CDR2 is YNNKEL in the germline V gene (reference sequence).

This clonotype was seen ten or more times. This chain joins TRBV6-4 and TRBJ2-1; no clear D. Germline V gene data show CDR1 as MRHNA and CDR2 as SNTAGT. The CDR3 length is 14 residues. V was pared by 6 bases and J by 8 bases, with 17 bases between. CDR3 sequence (DNA): TGTGCCAGCAGACCTGGCGGCCCCTTCGATGAGCAGTTCTTC. Translation gives CASRPGGPFDEQFF.

This clonotype was detected a few times. The V gene is TRBV2, the J gene TRBJ2-6, with a tentative D call TRBD1 (5 bases). V was pared by 6 bases and J by 1 base, with 13 bases between. The CDR3 sequence is 16 residues long. CDR1 is SNHLY and CDR2 is FYNNEI in the germline V gene. CDR3: CASRREQGSGANVLTF. CDR3 bases: TGTGCCAGCAGGAGAGAGCAGGGTTCTGGGGCCAACGTCCTGACTTTC.

The sample holds many counts of this clonotype. The chain recombines TRBV6-2 or TRBV6-3 with TRBJ2-1, with D uncertain. The germline CDR1 and CDR2 sequences are MNHEY and SVGEGT. The CDR3 consists of 12 residues. The germline V and J ends were trimmed by 7 bases and 4 bases, with 8 bases remaining between them. In nucleotides, the CDR3 is TGTGCCAGCAAAGCACGTTACAATGAGCAGTTCTTC. This encodes CASKARYNEQFF.

This clonotype came up a few times. This chain uses TRBV10-3 with TRBJ2-1; D remains unclear. From germline, CDR1 is ENHRY and CDR2 SYGVKD. Trimming pared 3 bases from V and 6 bases from J, leaving 3 bases between. This CDR3 region has 11 residues. The CDR3 DNA follows: TGTGCCATCAGTGAACTCAATGAGCAGTTCTTC. This sequence encodes CAISELNEQFF.

There are many counts of this clonotype. The chain couples TRBV11-2 to TRBJ2-2, with D hard to call. V was shortened by 5 bases and J by 0 bases, with 13 bases between the two germline ends. Germline loops: CDR1 SGHAT, CDR2 FQNNGV. CDR3 length equals 16 residues. CDR3 region: CASSPYYSPNTGELFF. The DNA of the CDR3 is TGTGCCAGCAGCCCCTATTACTCGCCGAACACCGGGGAGCTGTTTTTT.

This clonotype was observed at least ten times. J is TRBJ1-2 and V is TRBV10-3; D unclear. The CDR3 runs 15 residues. V was cut by 1 base and J by 7 bases, with 16 bases left in between. The germline V gene encodes CDR1 ENHRY and CDR2 SYGVKD. The CDR3 spells CAISELVSSRSGYTF. CDR3 coding DNA: TGTGCCATCAGTGAGTTGGTTTCCTCGCGAAGTGGCTACACCTTC.

There are a few counts of this clonotype. The chain joins TRBV6-6 to TRBJ2-1; no definite D call. The germline V gene has CDR1 MNHNY and CDR2 SVGAGI (reference sequence). The CDR3 is 13 amino acids. V gave up 7 bases and J gave up 7 bases, with 14 bases separating them. CDR3 sequence reads: CASTRHSRNEQFF. For the CDR3, the DNA is TGTGCCAGCACCCGACACAGTCGGAATGAGCAGTTCTTC.

This clonotype turned up a few times. The J gene is TRBJ2-7, the V gene TRBV6-2 or TRBV6-3, with TRBD1 as a possible D gene (6 bases). V shed 6 bases and J shed 3 bases, with 12 bases lying between them. This CDR3 has 13 residues. Germline assignment: CDR1 MNHEY and CDR2 SVGEGT. The CDR3 region is CASRPTGLYEQYV. CDR3 nucleotide sequence: TGTGCCAGCAGGCCGACAGGTCTCTACGAGCAGTACGTC.

This chain joins TRBV4-1 and TRBJ2-2; D unresolved. In germline, CDR1 is MGHRA, CDR2 YSYEKL. Trimming shortened V by 1 base and J by 6 bases, and 6 bases separated the two germline ends. The CDR3 runs to 13 residues. The CDR3 region has the DNA TGCGCCAGCAGCCAAGTACGTCCCGGGGAGCTGTTTTTT. Amino acid sequence: CASSQVRPGELFF.

Many counts were recorded for this clonotype. The V and J genes are TRBV21-1 and TRBJ2-7; the tabulated D call, TRBD2, remains unverified against the DNA. TRBV21-1 is labeled a pseudogene. The CDR3 has 18 residues. The CDR3 reads CASSKACLAGVTHYEQYV. In DNA form, the CDR3 reads TGTGCCAGCAGCAAAGCGTGCCTAGCGGGAGTTACCCACTACGAGCAGTACGTC.

At least ten counts were recorded for this clonotype. The chain combines TRBV7-2 with TRBJ2-3, with D hard to call. The germline gives CDR1 SGHTA, CDR2 FQGNSA. V was pared by 5 bases and J by 5 bases, with 5 bases between. This CDR3 has 11 residues. For the CDR3, the DNA is TGTGCCAGCAGCCCCCAAGATACGCAGTATTTT. Translation gives CASSPQDTQYF.

This clonotype was seen repeatedly, ten times or more. The rearrangement joins TRBV15 to TRBJ2-1; D is possibly TRBD2 (6 bases). The germline V and J ends were trimmed by 1 base and 3 bases, with 13 bases remaining between them. This CDR3 comprises 16 residues. Germline V gene lookup returns CDR1 LNHNV and CDR2 YYDKDF (reference sequence). The CDR3 sequence: CATSRAGLSLYNEQFF. The CDR3 DNA reads TGTGCCACCAGCAGAGCCGGACTAAGCCTCTACAATGAGCAGTTCTTC. Variable domain in full (rest from reference TRBV15 and TRBJ2-1): DAMVIQNPRYQVTQFGKPVTLSCSQTLNHNVMYWYQQKSSQAPKLLFHYYDKDFNNEADTPDNFQSRRPNTSFCFLDIRSPGLGDTAMYLCATSRAGLSLYNEQFFGPGTRLTVL.

The chain couples TRBV6-5 to TRBJ2-5, with unresolved D. The V end lost 5 bases, the J end lost 7 bases, and 11 bases lay between the germline ends. CDR1 and CDR2 from the germline V gene are MNHEY and SVGAGI. The CDR3 runs to 12 residues. As DNA, the CDR3 is TGTGCCAGCAGTCCCCTGGATGGGACCCAGTACTTC. Residues: CASSPLDGTQYF.

The sample holds many counts of this clonotype. The chain employs TRBV7-9 and TRBJ1-4, with a tentative D call TRBD1 (6 bases). The ends were cut back, 5 bases at V and 7 bases at J, with 14 bases in the middle. CDR3 length equals 14 residues. CDR1 is SEHNR and CDR2 is FQNEAQ in the germline V gene (reference sequence). This CDR3 is CASSRDRRGEKLFF. The CDR3, as DNA: TGTGCCAGCAGCCGAGACAGGCGTGGTGAAAAACTGTTTTTT.

This clonotype was seen at least ten times. This chain joins TRBV11-2 and TRBJ1-1; no definite D call. V lost 0 bases and J lost 3, with 5 bases in between. Germline V gene data show CDR1 as SGHAT and CDR2 as FQNNGV. The CDR3 spans 13 residues. The CDR3 is CASSLEPYTEAFF. In DNA form, the CDR3 reads TGTGCCAGCAGCTTAGAGCCCTACACTGAAGCTTTCTTT.

Points on this clonotype: Just one base apart from a much larger clone, this may be a read error. This chain connects TRBV7-8 to TRBJ1-1; TRBD1 is a possible D gene (6 bases). The CDR3 has 15 amino acids. CDR1 is SGHVS, CDR2 FQNEAQ, per germline. The CDR3 sequence is CVSSWGREVDTEAFF. CDR3 in DNA: TGTGTCAGCAGCTGGGGGCGAGAAGTCGACACTGAAGCTTTCTTT.

In this sample, this clonotype turned up many times. This chain joins TRBV29-1 and TRBJ1-1; perhaps TRBD1 as D (6 bases). The CDR3 runs to 11 residues. Germline lookup yields CDR1 SQVTM and CDR2 ANQGSEA. The germline V and J ends were trimmed by 5 bases and 8 bases, with 12 bases remaining between them. The CDR3 nucleotides read TGCAGCGTTCCCGGACAGACAGAAGCTTTCTTT. Translated: CSVPGQTEAFF.

This clonotype has more than one count but fewer than ten. The chain recombines TRBV20-1 with TRBJ2-5; maybe TRBD1 (5 bases). Germline values: CDR1 DFQATT, CDR2 SNEGSKA (reference sequence). This CDR3 spans 14 amino acids. Trimming cost V 6 bases and J 5 bases, with 19 bases left between them. This CDR3 is CSAIKPQGFETQYF. The CDR3, as DNA: TGCAGTGCAATTAAACCTCAGGGCTTCGAGACCCAGTACTTC.

This clonotype was seen ten or more times. The chain recombines TRBV5-5 with TRBJ1-6; no definite D call. Trimming stripped 1 base from V and 5 bases from J, with 7 bases between. The germline V gene encodes CDR1 SGHKS and CDR2 YYEKEE (reference sequence). This CDR3 comprises 14 residues. CDR3 in amino acids: CASSLYPDNSPLHF. CDR3 DNA: TGTGCCAGCAGCTTGTATCCAGATAATTCACCCCTCCACTTT.

This clonotype has ten or more counts. The V and J genes are TRBV6-5 and TRBJ2-1, with D possibly being TRBD2 (6 bases). CDR1 is MNHEY and CDR2 is SVGAGI in the germline V gene. This CDR3 has 15 amino acids. V dropped 7 bases and J dropped 0 bases, with 13 bases sitting between them. The CDR3 bases are TGTGCCAGCAAGCGGGCCCGAAGCTCCTACAATGAGCAGTTCTTC. This translates into CASKRARSSYNEQFF.

Within the sample, this clonotype is medium-sized. The chain has TRBV5-1 and TRBJ1-4; unclear D gene. The CDR3 totals 14 residues. V lost 0 bases and J lost 3, with 6 bases in between. Germline CDR1 and CDR2: SGHRS and YFSETQ. Here the CDR3 reads CASSLGAANEKLFF. The CDR3 bases are TGCGCCAGCAGCTTGGGAGCTGCTAATGAAAAACTGTTTTTT.

The chain joins TRBV9 to TRBJ1-1; no definite D call. Germline V gene data show CDR1 as SGDLS and CDR2 as YYNGEE. V gave up 0 bases and J gave up 2 bases, with 8 bases separating them. The CDR3 is 14 amino acids. The CDR3 DNA is TGTGCCAGCAGCGTAGTGGGCACTAACACTGAAGCTTTCTTT. Translation: CASSVVGTNTEAFF.

The V and J genes are TRBV4-1 and TRBJ1-2; D not resolved. V dropped 0 bases and J dropped 8 bases, with 16 bases sitting between them. The CDR3 runs 15 residues. Germline CDR1 is MGHRA and CDR2 is YSYEKL. CDR3 protein: CASSQDPTAWEGYTF. The CDR3 DNA sequence: TGCGCCAGCAGCCAAGATCCGACTGCCTGGGAGGGCTACACCTTC.

The gene calls are TRBV6-2 or TRBV6-3 and TRBJ2-3, with a tentative D call TRBD2 (6 bases). CDR1 and CDR2 from the germline V gene are MNHEY and SVGEGT. V lost 8 bases and J 2 bases, leaving 20 bases between the germline ends. The CDR3 totals 16 residues. CDR3 loop: CASEPTQGGLTDTQYF. DNA of the CDR3: TGTGCCAGCGAACCCACCCAGGGAGGACTCACAGATACGCAGTATTTT.

This clonotype ranks as medium-sized (0.01 to 0.1%). The rearrangement uses TRBV27 and TRBJ2-7; D gene uncertain. The V and J ends lost 5 bases and 0 bases respectively, with 14 bases between them. There are 15 residues in the CDR3. Looked up from germline, CDR1 is MNHEY and CDR2 is SMNVEV (reference sequence). This chain's CDR3 is CASSPDGESSYEQYV. In nucleotides, the CDR3 is TGTGCCAGCAGTCCCGACGGAGAAAGCTCCTACGAGCAGTACGTC.

This clonotype has a count of ten or more. The chain joins TRBV6-2 or TRBV6-3 to TRBJ2-1; TRBD2 is a possible D gene (5 bases). CDR3 length: 16 amino acids. The V end was cut by 4 bases, the J end by 2 bases, with 15 bases between. Germline CDR1 and CDR2: MNHEY and SVGEGT. The CDR3 bases are TGTGCCAGCAGTTTCACGACGGGGTTTCCCTACAATGAGCAGTTCTTC. It encodes CASSFTTGFPYNEQFF.